Here is one TCR beta chain with its context. The germline V gene encodes CDR1 SGDLS and CDR2 YYNGEE. The CDR3 is made up of 11 amino acids. Trimming removed 5 bases at V and 6 bases at J, with 6 bases between. The sample is drawn from a study of OX40 agonist ivuxolimab in advanced cancers. Sequenced by immunoSEQ multiplex PCR; TCRdb stores in-frame clones only, minus some. This table holds tens of thousands of clones, roughly 87% found once. The sequenced sample was CD4+ or CD8+ T cells sorted from blood, obtained in a trial of the OX40 agonist ivuxolimab. The TCR originated in an adult with an advanced solid tumor such as melanoma, head and neck, liver or kidney cancer. This rearrangement joins TRBV9 to TRBJ2-1; D is ambiguous. In nucleotides, the CDR3 is TGTGCCAGCAGTCGAGGCAATGAGCAGTTCTTC. It codes for CASSRGNEQFF.